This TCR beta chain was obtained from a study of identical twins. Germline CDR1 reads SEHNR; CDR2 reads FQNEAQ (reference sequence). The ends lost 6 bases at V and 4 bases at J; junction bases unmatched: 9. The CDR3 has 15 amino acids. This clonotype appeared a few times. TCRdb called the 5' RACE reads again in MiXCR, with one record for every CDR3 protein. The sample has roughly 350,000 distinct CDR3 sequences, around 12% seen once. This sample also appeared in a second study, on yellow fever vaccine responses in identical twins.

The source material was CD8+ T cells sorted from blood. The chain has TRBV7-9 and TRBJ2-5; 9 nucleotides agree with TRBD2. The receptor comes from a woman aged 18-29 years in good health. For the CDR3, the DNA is TGTGCCAGCAGAGCGGCGGGGGGGGGAGGAGAGACCCAGTACTTC. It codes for CASRAAGGGGETQYF.